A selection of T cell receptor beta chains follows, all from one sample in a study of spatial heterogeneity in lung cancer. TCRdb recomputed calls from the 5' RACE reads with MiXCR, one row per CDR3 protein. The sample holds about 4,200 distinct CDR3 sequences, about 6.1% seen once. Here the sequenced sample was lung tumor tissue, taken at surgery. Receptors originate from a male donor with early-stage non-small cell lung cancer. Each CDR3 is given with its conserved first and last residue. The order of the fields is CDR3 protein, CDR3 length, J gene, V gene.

CASSQQTGVQETQYF,15,TRBJ2-5,TRBV14
CASSLNTFLDTQYF,14,TRBJ2-3,TRBV7-2
CASSPDVGVTAAGELFF,17,TRBJ2-2,TRBV18
CSAYRTGGWEGETQYF,16,TRBJ2-5,TRBV20-1
CSATPGQVLRNTEAFF,16,TRBJ1-1,TRBV20-1
CSVSSGARNEQYF,13,TRBJ2-7,TRBV29-1
CASSLGLAGGLLTF,14,TRBJ2-6,TRBV11-1
CASSQFPHEQFF,12,TRBJ2-1,TRBV3-1
CSAKGTDSYEQYF,13,TRBJ2-7,TRBV20-1
CASGRQGTYEQYF,13,TRBJ2-7,TRBV6-6
CASSVAGSTDTQYF,14,TRBJ2-3,TRBV28
CASSLAQGQGTDTQYF,16,TRBJ2-3,TRBV7-9
CASSSGSYEQYF,12,TRBJ2-7,TRBV5-1
CASSKGQNSNQPQHF,15,TRBJ1-5,TRBV12-3/TRBV12-4